These T cell receptor beta chains were read from a single sample in a study of CD8 T cells in ankylosing spondylitis. TCRdb redid the calling of the 5' RACE reads with MiXCR, one entry per CDR3 protein. The sample yields about 460,000 distinct CDR3 sequences, about 5.7% seen once. Source material: blood, either unsorted or a sorted T cell fraction (not recorded which). These receptors were obtained from a male donor with ankylosing spondylitis. Both conserved end residues are part of each CDR3. Each record gives: CDR3 protein, CDR3 DNA, J gene, V gene, D gene, clone size. The D gene is left open where the match is weak. Not all rows give a size; the values are once, few, many and, for expanded clones, a class.

CDR3: CASSLYRGFYNEQFF; DNA: TGTGCCAGCAGCTTATACAGGGGATTCTACAATGAGCAGTTCTTC; J: TRBJ2-1; V: TRBV7-2; D: TRBD1; size: many
CDR3: CASSFSSGGGGELFF; DNA: TGTGCCAGCAGCTTTAGTTCCGGGGGTGGCGGGGAGCTGTTTTTT; J: TRBJ2-2; V: TRBV7-2; D: -; size: -
CDR3: CATSRDHIRTSSTNEQFF; DNA: TGTGCCACCAGCAGAGATCATATTAGGACTAGCTCGACCAATGAGCAGTTCTTC; J: TRBJ2-1; V: TRBV15; D: TRBD2; size: many
CDR3: CSVEDGTEKLFF; DNA: TGCAGCGTTGAAGACGGGACAGAAAAACTGTTTTTT; J: TRBJ1-4; V: TRBV29-1; D: -; size: many
CDR3: CASSGLLAGALEQFF; DNA: TGTGCCAGCAGTGGGCTACTAGCGGGAGCCCTTGAGCAGTTCTTC; J: TRBJ2-1; V: TRBV2; D: TRBD2; size: -
CDR3: CASSRQGSNTEAFF; DNA: TGTGCCAGCAGTAGACAGGGTTCGAACACTGAAGCTTTCTTT; J: TRBJ1-1; V: TRBV7-9; D: TRBD1; size: many
CDR3: CASSRSNRLALYNEQFF; DNA: TGCGCCAGCAGCCGGAGTAATCGACTAGCGCTGTACAATGAGCAGTTCTTC; J: TRBJ2-1; V: TRBV4-3; D: TRBD2; size: many
CDR3: CASSEVTGSNEKLFF; DNA: TGTGCCAGCAGCGAAGTTACAGGGTCGAATGAAAAACTGTTTTTT; J: TRBJ1-4; V: TRBV4-2; D: -; size: many
CDR3: CASSLVGASTHNEQFF; DNA: TGTGCCAGCAGCTTAGTCGGGGCTTCTACGCACAATGAGCAGTTCTTC; J: TRBJ2-1; V: TRBV11-2; D: -; size: many
CDR3: CASSLTRVETQYF; DNA: TGTGCCAGCAGCTTAACGAGGGTGGAGACCCAGTACTTC; J: TRBJ2-5; V: TRBV7-9; D: -; size: many
CDR3: CASSPNTGSYEQYF; DNA: TGTGCCAGCAGCCCAAATACAGGATCCTACGAGCAGTACTTC; J: TRBJ2-7; V: TRBV11-1; D: -; size: few
CDR3: CASSLDGTYTEAFF; DNA: TGTGCCAGCTCACTCGACGGGACATACACTGAAGCTTTCTTT; J: TRBJ1-1; V: TRBV18; D: -; size: many
CDR3: CASSPERLTDTQYF; DNA: TGTGCCAGCTCACCAGAGCGCCTCACAGATACGCAGTATTTT; J: TRBJ2-3; V: TRBV18; D: -; size: -
CDR3: CASSRAARWDEAFF; DNA: TGTGCCAGCAGTCGAGCGGCCAGGTGGGATGAAGCTTTCTTT; J: TRBJ1-1; V: TRBV27; D: -; size: many
CDR3: CASSPQGVGTGELFF; DNA: TGTGCCAGCAGCCCGCAGGGGGTTGGCACCGGGGAGCTGTTTTTT; J: TRBJ2-2; V: TRBV11-2; D: TRBD1; size: many
CDR3: CASSTRTGGFSGNTIYF; DNA: TGTGCCAGCAGTACCAGGACAGGGGGATTCTCTGGAAACACCATATATTTT; J: TRBJ1-3; V: TRBV6-1; D: TRBD1; size: many
CDR3: CASSSQGQGAVGYTF; DNA: TGTGCCAGCAGTTCTCAGGGACAGGGGGCGGTTGGCTACACCTTC; J: TRBJ1-2; V: TRBV28; D: TRBD1; size: many
CDR3: CATSREVGVYYEQYF; DNA: TGTGCCACCAGCAGAGAGGTTGGGGTATACTACGAGCAGTACTTC; J: TRBJ2-7; V: TRBV15; D: -; size: -
CDR3: CASSLGQTYGYTF; DNA: TGTGCCAGCAGCTTAGGGCAGACCTATGGCTACACCTTC; J: TRBJ1-2; V: TRBV5-1; D: -; size: many
CDR3: CASSLRQFDRTYSNQPQHF; DNA: TGTGCCAGCAGCTTGAGGCAATTCGACAGAACATATAGCAATCAGCCCCAGCATTTT; J: TRBJ1-5; V: TRBV7-6; D: -; size: many
CDR3: CASSLRGSYSEQFF; DNA: TGCGCCAGCAGCTTAAGGGGGTCCTACAGTGAGCAGTTCTTC; J: TRBJ2-1; V: TRBV5-1; D: -; size: -
CDR3: CASSLAQATAYGYTF; DNA: TGTGCCAGCAGCTTAGCCCAGGCGACTGCCTATGGCTACACCTTC; J: TRBJ1-2; V: TRBV7-9; D: -; size: many
CDR3: CASSPGTGGTRSYNEQFF; DNA: TGTGCCAGCAGCCCCGGGACAGGGGGCACCCGCTCCTACAATGAGCAGTTCTTC; J: TRBJ2-1; V: TRBV11-2; D: TRBD1; size: -
CDR3: CASSSGAGGFEQYF; DNA: TGTGCCAGCAGTAGTGGGGCGGGAGGTTTCGAGCAGTACTTC; J: TRBJ2-7; V: TRBV28; D: TRBD2; size: few
CDR3: CATHRGDRSEAFF; DNA: TGTGCCACCCATAGGGGAGACAGATCTGAAGCTTTCTTT; J: TRBJ1-1; V: TRBV28; D: -; size: -
CDR3: CASSPGTGENEQFF; DNA: TGTGCCAGCAGCCCCGGGACAGGCGAAAATGAGCAGTTCTTC; J: TRBJ2-1; V: TRBV13; D: TRBD1; size: -
CDR3: CASTYGRGRLETQYF; DNA: TGTGCCAGCACCTACGGGAGGGGGCGCCTAGAGACCCAGTACTTC; J: TRBJ2-5; V: TRBV12-3/TRBV12-4; D: -; size: many
CDR3: CASSLEKSSGANVLTF; DNA: TGTGCCAGCAGCTTGGAGAAAAGCTCTGGGGCCAACGTCCTGACTTTC; J: TRBJ2-6; V: TRBV7-2; D: -; size: many
CDR3: CASSRFYRTDTQYF; DNA: TGCGCCAGCAGCCGGTTTTACCGCACAGATACGCAGTATTTT; J: TRBJ2-3; V: TRBV5-1; D: -; size: many
CDR3: CASSQEGLSQDPNYGYTF; DNA: TGCGCCAGCAGCCAAGAGGGACTGAGCCAGGATCCTAACTATGGCTACACCTTC; J: TRBJ1-2; V: TRBV4-3; D: -; size: -
CDR3: CASKVGPGNYGYTF; DNA: TGTGCCAGCAAAGTGGGCCCAGGGAATTATGGCTACACCTTC; J: TRBJ1-2; V: TRBV28; D: -; size: many
CDR3: CASSLETGGIDTGELFF; DNA: TGTGCCAGCAGCCTTGAGACAGGGGGCATTGACACCGGGGAGCTGTTTTTT; J: TRBJ2-2; V: TRBV6-2/TRBV6-3; D: TRBD1; size: few
CDR3: CSARDWKGGTGELFF; DNA: TGCAGTGCTAGAGATTGGAAGGGCGGCACCGGGGAGCTGTTTTTT; J: TRBJ2-2; V: TRBV20-1; D: -; size: many
CDR3: CASSFFDRRTQAFF; DNA: TGTGCCAGCAGTTTCTTCGATCGGCGGACTCAAGCTTTCTTT; J: TRBJ1-1; V: TRBV28; D: -; size: many
CDR3: CASSVVGGGYYGYTF; DNA: TGTGCCAGCAGCGTAGTAGGCGGAGGATACTATGGCTACACCTTC; J: TRBJ1-2; V: TRBV9; D: -; size: many
CDR3: CASRNHGTSSETQYF; DNA: TGTGCCAGCAGAAACCACGGGACTAGCTCGGAGACCCAGTACTTC; J: TRBJ2-5; V: TRBV27; D: TRBD2; size: -
CDR3: CASSLMGRVNNEQFF; DNA: TGTGCCAGCAGCTTAATGGGCAGGGTAAACAATGAGCAGTTCTTC; J: TRBJ2-1; V: TRBV7-3; D: -; size: many
CDR3: CASSSVNTGREQYF; DNA: TGTGCCAGCAGTTCGGTAAATACAGGCCGGGAGCAGTACTTC; J: TRBJ2-7; V: TRBV28; D: -; size: many
CDR3: CASSYSDTGSRPSPFF; DNA: TGTGCCAGCAGTTACTCGGACACGGGCTCCAGGCCAAGCCCGTTCTTC; J: TRBJ2-1; V: TRBV6-2/TRBV6-3; D: -; size: many
CDR3: CASSLGRAGEQYF; DNA: TGTGCTAGCAGCTTAGGAAGGGCTGGAGAGCAGTACTTC; J: TRBJ2-7; V: TRBV7-7; D: -; size: -
CDR3: CATSRDNGKNTEAFF; DNA: TGTGCCACCAGCAGAGATAATGGGAAGAACACTGAAGCTTTCTTT; J: TRBJ1-1; V: TRBV15; D: -; size: many
CDR3: CASSLSWNQPQHF; DNA: TGTGCCAGCAGCTTAAGTTGGAATCAGCCCCAGCATTTT; J: TRBJ1-5; V: TRBV7-2; D: -; size: many
CDR3: CASSQDPRALTGELFF; DNA: TGTGCCAGCAGCCAAGATCCGCGGGCGTTAACCGGGGAGCTGTTTTTT; J: TRBJ2-2; V: TRBV4-2; D: -; size: many
CDR3: CTALSTRTDTQYF; DNA: TGCACCGCCCTGTCTACTCGCACAGATACGCAGTATTTT; J: TRBJ2-3; V: TRBV20-1; D: -; size: many
CDR3: CASSPLWTSEAFF; DNA: TGCGCCAGCAGCCCCCTATGGACTTCTGAAGCTTTCTTT; J: TRBJ1-1; V: TRBV4-1; D: -; size: many
CDR3: CASSLDRTEYEQYF; DNA: TGCGCCAGCAGCTTGGATCGGACAGAATACGAGCAGTACTTC; J: TRBJ2-7; V: TRBV5-1; D: -; size: many
CDR3: CSARRDRESWTEAFF; DNA: TGCAGTGCTAGACGGGACAGGGAGTCGTGGACTGAAGCTTTCTTT; J: TRBJ1-1; V: TRBV20-1; D: TRBD1; size: many
CDR3: CATSRDRGSQETQYF; DNA: TGTGCCACCAGCAGGGATAGGGGGTCCCAAGAGACCCAGTACTTC; J: TRBJ2-5; V: TRBV15; D: -; size: few
CDR3: CASSGTLGGTQYF; DNA: TGCGCCAGCAGTGGGACATTGGGGGGTACGCAGTATTTT; J: TRBJ2-3; V: TRBV10-2; D: -; size: many
CDR3: CSARDHGPPGNEQYF; DNA: TGCAGTGCTAGAGATCACGGCCCCCCTGGAAACGAGCAGTACTTC; J: TRBJ2-7; V: TRBV20-1; D: -; size: few
CDR3: CASSLRQINEQFF; DNA: TGTGCCAGCAGTCTCCGGCAAATCAATGAGCAGTTCTTC; J: TRBJ2-1; V: TRBV6-2/TRBV6-3; D: -; size: -
CDR3: CASSEAGGTYEQYF; DNA: TGCGCCAGCAGTGAAGCGGGAGGAACCTACGAGCAGTACTTC; J: TRBJ2-7; V: TRBV10-2; D: TRBD2; size: few
CDR3: CASSQDTGLASSYEQYF; DNA: TGCGCCAGCAGCCAAGATACGGGACTAGCGTCATCCTACGAGCAGTACTTC; J: TRBJ2-7; V: TRBV4-3; D: TRBD2; size: many
CDR3: CSTSGQGSGYTF; DNA: TGCAGCACCTCGGGACAGGGTTCTGGCTACACCTTC; J: TRBJ1-2; V: TRBV29-1; D: TRBD1; size: many
CDR3: CSATKLAVSYNEQFF; DNA: TGCAGTGCAACCAAGCTAGCGGTCTCCTACAATGAGCAGTTCTTC; J: TRBJ2-1; V: TRBV20-1; D: TRBD2; size: many
CDR3: CSVQGRGGRADEQYF; DNA: TGCAGCGTCCAGGGGAGAGGGGGGAGGGCCGACGAGCAGTACTTC; J: TRBJ2-7; V: TRBV29-1; D: -; size: many
CDR3: CASSQEILGTDTQYF; DNA: TGCGCCAGCAGCCAAGAGATTCTCGGCACAGATACGCAGTATTTT; J: TRBJ2-3; V: TRBV4-3; D: -; size: many
CDR3: CASSPRLSSGGTDTQYF; DNA: TGCGCCAGCAGCCCCCGACTGTCTAGCGGGGGGACAGATACGCAGTATTTT; J: TRBJ2-3; V: TRBV4-3; D: TRBD2; size: many
CDR3: CASSLRAVSYGYTF; DNA: TGTGCCAGCAGTTTAAGGGCAGTAAGCTATGGCTACACCTTC; J: TRBJ1-2; V: TRBV12-3/TRBV12-4; D: -; size: many
CDR3: CASSPQDAGELFF; DNA: TGTGCCAGCTCACCACAAGACGCCGGGGAGCTGTTTTTT; J: TRBJ2-2; V: TRBV18; D: -; size: few